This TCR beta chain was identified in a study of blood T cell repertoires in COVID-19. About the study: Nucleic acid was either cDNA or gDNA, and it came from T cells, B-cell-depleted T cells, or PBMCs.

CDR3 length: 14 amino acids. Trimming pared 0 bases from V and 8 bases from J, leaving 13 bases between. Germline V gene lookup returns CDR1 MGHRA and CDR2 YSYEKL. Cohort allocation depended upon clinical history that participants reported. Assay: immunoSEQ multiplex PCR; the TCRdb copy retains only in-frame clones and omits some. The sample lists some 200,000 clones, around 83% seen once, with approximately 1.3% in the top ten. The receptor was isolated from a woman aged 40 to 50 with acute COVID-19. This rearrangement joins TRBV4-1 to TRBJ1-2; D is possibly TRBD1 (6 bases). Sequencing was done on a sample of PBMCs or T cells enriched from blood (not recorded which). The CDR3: CASSQDRAGVGYTF. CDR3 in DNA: TGCGCCAGCAGCCAAGATCGGGCAGGGGTAGGCTACACCTTC.